The next 8 T cell receptor beta chains were all read from a single sample in a study of T cell changes during pregnancy in multiple sclerosis. Sequencing used immunoSEQ multiplex PCR; TCRdb keeps in-frame clones, though not all of them. The table has about 33,000 clones, approximately 91% seen once. Sequenced here: CD4+ T cells from peripheral blood mononuclear cells, sampled in the third trimester of pregnancy. These receptors were collected from a female donor in good health, enrolled as a control in a pregnancy study.

The chain has TRBV7-9 and TRBJ1-4, with 8 bases matching TRBD1. Germline loops: CDR1 SEHNR, CDR2 FQNEAQ (reference sequence). The V and J ends lost 1 base and 6 bases, in that order; junction bases with no gene match: 1. This CDR3 is built from 14 residues. This chain's CDR3 is CASSLGTGHEKLFF. CDR3 nucleotide sequence: TGTGCCAGCAGCTTAGGGACAGGGCATGAAAAACTGTTTTTT.

The rearrangement links TRBV5-4 to TRBJ2-3; 13 bases match TRBD2. Germline assignment: CDR1 SGHNT and CDR2 YYREEE (reference sequence). This CDR3 region has 17 residues. V lost 1 base and J lost 0; bases outside the gene matches: 2. CDR3 region: CASSLTSGGASTDTQYF. DNA of the CDR3: TGTGCCAGCAGCTTGACTAGCGGGGGGGCGAGCACAGATACGCAGTATTTT.

V is TRBV6-6 and J is TRBJ1-6; 10 positions match TRBD1. The CDR3 runs 14 residues. The V gene's germline CDR1 is MNHNY and CDR2 SVGAGI (reference sequence). The ends lost 6 bases at V and 7 bases at J; junction bases unmatched: 3. CDR3 sequence reads: CASSLGQGNSPLHF. CDR3 coding DNA: TGTGCCAGCAGCCTGGGACAGGGGAATTCACCCCTCCACTTT.

DNA for the CDR3: TGTGCCAGCTCACCACTGGCCGGGAGCGGCACAGATACGCAGTATTTT. Translated: CASSPLAGSGTDTQYF. The chain carries TRBV18 and TRBJ2-3, with D maybe TRBD2 (6 bases). Between the trimmed V and J ends, which lost 1 base and 1 base, there was a span of 12 bases. The CDR3 consists of 16 residues. Germline V gene lookup returns CDR1 KGHSH and CDR2 LQKENI. The full variable domain, with the rest looked up from reference TRBV18 and TRBJ2-3, is NAGVMQNPRHLVRRRGQEARLRCSPMKGHSHVYWYRQLPEEGLKFMVYLQKENIIDESGMPKERFSAEFPKEGPSILRIQQVVRGDSAAYFCASSPLAGSGTDTQYFGPGTRLTVL.

The genes are TRBV4-1 and TRBJ2-5, with 9 bases identical to TRBD1. The CDR3 sequence is 18 residues long. V shed 1 base and J 5 bases; nucleotides not matched to a gene: 14. Germline loops: CDR1 MGHRA, CDR2 YSYEKL. CDR3 protein: CASSQGPFNRGLGETQYF. DNA for the CDR3: TGCGCCAGCAGCCAAGGACCCTTCAACAGGGGGCTTGGGGAGACCCAGTACTTC.

This clone was observed a few times. This rearrangement joins TRBV2 to TRBJ1-1; D is possibly TRBD1 (5 bases). The germline V gene encodes CDR1 SNHLY and CDR2 FYNNEI. V was clipped by 6 bases and J by 1 base, with 15 bases between them. This CDR3 has 15 residues. CDR3 coding DNA: TGTGCCAGCAGGTACCTGGGGCAGAAGAACACTGAAGCTTTCTTT. Protein: CASRYLGQKNTEAFF.

V and J are TRBV5-1 and TRBJ2-1; 16 bases fit TRBD2. This CDR3 has 16 residues. Germline V CDR1 and CDR2: SGHRS, YFSETQ. Germline trimming cut 4 bases from V and 9 bases from J; bases unmatched to any gene: 7. The CDR3 here is CASSPKGLAGGLEQFF. The CDR3 DNA follows: TGCGCCAGCAGCCCAAAGGGACTAGCGGGGGGGCTTGAGCAGTTCTTC.

The chain is built from TRBV6-5 and TRBJ2-7, with 8 nucleotides matching TRBD2. This CDR3 is 13 amino acids long. J was trimmed by 3 bases and V by 5 bases; bases with no gene match: 3. Germline CDR1 MNHEY, CDR2 SVGAGI. Here the CDR3 reads CASSGTRDYEQYF. CDR3 in DNA: TGTGCCAGCAGTGGGACTAGAGACTACGAGCAGTACTTC.